Below, one TCR beta chain is given with its context. What it binds is not known. This sample is part of a study of shared clonotypes between healthy human individuals. Study-wide results and caveats: Generally, estimated richness proved larger in naive subsets than it did in memory subsets. In contrast to clonotypes shared by all four donors, non-shared clonotypes had lower generation probabilities.

Sequenced by immunoSEQ multiplex PCR; TCRdb stores in-frame clones only, minus some. This sample carries about 2.1 million clones, roughly 93% of them seen once, and the ten largest clones take roughly 1.7%. Selected positively for CCR7 and CD45RO-negative, naive CD8 cells excluded terminally differentiated effector memory CD45RA+ cells. This sequence originates from a man aged 18 to 30 in good health. Some clones in this sample may be carry-over from other donors' samples. The specimen was naive CD8+ T cells from PBMCs.

The CDR3 is CASSFPEGNEQFF. CDR3 DNA sequence: TGTGCCAGCAGTTTCCCGGAGGGCAATGAGCAGTTCTTC. This chain links TRBV13 with TRBJ2-1, with D maybe TRBD2 (6 bases). V lost 6 bases and J lost 6, with 12 bases in between. The CDR3 runs 13 residues. Germline-derived CDR1 and CDR2 are PRHDT and FYEKMQ (reference sequence).